The rows below give T cell receptor beta chains drawn from one sample of a study of naive and memory T cell subsets. MiXCR, applied by TCRdb to the 5' RACE reads, yields one record per CDR3 protein. The data contain about 22,000 distinct CDR3 sequences, approximately 3.9% of them singletons. All receptors come from a male donor in good health. The CDR3 runs from the conserved cysteine through the conserved F or W. Fields, in order: clone size, V gene, D gene, J gene, CDR3 protein, CDR3 DNA. A D gene is named only where the DNA matches it firmly. Size tells how often a clone was seen, or its class if it is expanded.

many,TRBV6-4,TRBD2,TRBJ2-7,CASSPTSGSSYEQYF,TGTGCCAGCAGCCCCACTAGCGGGAGTTCCTACGAGCAGTACTTC
many,TRBV29-1,-,TRBJ1-1,CSVSAGNTEAFF,TGCAGCGTTTCCGCCGGGAACACTGAAGCTTTCTTT
many,TRBV5-1,-,TRBJ1-1,CASSGDDRWSTEAFF,TGCGCCAGCAGTGGGGACGATCGGTGGAGCACTGAAGCTTTCTTT
many,TRBV6-5,TRBD1,TRBJ2-3,CASSPGQYTDTQYF,TGTGCCAGCAGTCCGGGACAGTACACAGATACGCAGTATTTT
many,TRBV28,-,TRBJ2-1,CASSTSTRNNEQFF,TGTGCCAGCAGTACCAGCACTAGAAACAATGAGCAGTTCTTC
many,TRBV12-3/TRBV12-4,-,TRBJ2-1,CASSGGLRRYNEQFF,TGTGCCAGCAGTGGGGGGCTTAGGCGCTACAATGAGCAGTTCTTC
many,TRBV3-1,-,TRBJ2-1,CASSQDLTRRLTNEQFF,TGTGCCAGCAGCCAAGATCTCACCCGGAGGTTGACCAATGAGCAGTTCTTC
many,TRBV28,-,TRBJ2-6,CASSSGHSSGANVLTF,TGTGCCAGCAGTTCAGGACATTCATCTGGGGCCAACGTCCTGACTTTC
many,TRBV6-5,-,TRBJ2-3,CASTKTRVRADTQYF,TGTGCCAGCACCAAAACCAGGGTGAGGGCAGATACGCAGTATTTT
many,TRBV27,TRBD2,TRBJ2-5,CASSLAGRGAETQYF,TGTGCCAGCAGTTTGGCGGGGCGGGGGGCCGAGACCCAGTACTTC
many,TRBV12-3/TRBV12-4,-,TRBJ2-1,CASSVQSGEVNNEQFF,TGTGCCAGCAGTGTCCAATCGGGAGAGGTTAACAATGAGCAGTTCTTC
many,TRBV6-6,-,TRBJ1-1,CASSYSRGGDTEAFF,TGTGCCAGCAGTTACTCGAGGGGCGGGGACACTGAAGCTTTCTTT
few,TRBV10-3,TRBD2,TRBJ2-5,CAISARLAGGETQYF,TGTGCCATCAGTGCTAGACTAGCGGGAGGAGAGACCCAGTACTTC
many,TRBV7-9,-,TRBJ2-2,CASGDSNTGELFF,TGTGCCAGCGGGGACTCTAACACCGGGGAGCTGTTTTTT
many,TRBV29-1,-,TRBJ2-1,CSVERYNEQFF,TGCAGCGTTGAAAGGTACAATGAGCAGTTCTTC